Below, 30 T cell receptor beta chains from the same sample are listed, as sequenced in a study of CD8+ T cells in alopecia areata. RNA was extracted and reverse transcribed into cDNA as the sequencing template. The table came from immunoSEQ multiplex PCR; TCRdb's copy has only in-frame clones and leaves some out. In the table there are 90,000 to 150,000 clones, about 60% of which are singletons. The sample was CD4+ T cells sorted from blood. Receptor source: a human donor in good health.

V and J are TRBV29-1 and TRBJ2-7, with D possibly being TRBD1 (6 bases). Germline V gene data show CDR1 as SQVTM and CDR2 as ANQGSEA. Trimming cost V 7 bases and J 0 bases, with 10 bases left between them. The CDR3 is made up of 12 amino acids. The CDR3 region is CSAGDTSYEQYF. Here the CDR3 DNA reads TGCAGCGCCGGGGACACCTCCTACGAGCAGTACTTC.

The chain combines TRBV14 with TRBJ2-3; either TRBD1 or TRBD2 may fit D (5 bases each). The germline CDR1 and CDR2 sequences are SGHDN and FVKESK. The CDR3 has 14 residues. V lost 0 bases to trimming and J lost 6 bases, with 10 bases between them. CDR3 protein: CASSQDIREDTQYF. In DNA, the CDR3 is TGTGCCAGCAGCCAAGATATCAGGGAGGATACGCAGTATTTT.

The chain links TRBV5-4 to TRBJ1-6, with TRBD1 matching 10 bases. In germline, CDR1 is SGHNT, CDR2 YYREEE (reference sequence). The CDR3 is 15 residues long. V dropped 5 bases and J dropped 5; count of bases not matched to a gene: 4. The CDR3 nucleotides read TGTGCCAGCAGAACCGGACAGGGGGATAATTCACCCCTCCACTTT. Translating it yields CASRTGQGDNSPLHF.

The CDR3: CASSGDRARYEQYF. The CDR3 DNA sequence: TGTGCCAGCAGCGGGGACAGGGCGCGCTACGAGCAGTACTTC. V and J are TRBV5-6 and TRBJ2-7; 9 bases are a match to TRBD1. This CDR3 spans 14 amino acids. From germline, CDR1 is SGHDT and CDR2 YYEEEE. The ends lost 4 bases at V and 3 bases at J; junction bases unmatched: 5.

This clone appeared many times. The V gene is TRBV29-1, the J gene TRBJ2-6; possibly TRBD1 or TRBD2 for D (6 bases each). The CDR3 spans 15 residues. The germline V and J ends were trimmed by 4 bases and 1 base, with 11 bases remaining between them. Germline V gives CDR1 SQVTM, CDR2 ANQGSEA. CDR3 loop: CSVAEGGSGANVLTF. CDR3 sequence (DNA): TGCAGCGTTGCGGAAGGGGGGTCTGGGGCCAACGTCCTGACTTTC.

The gene calls are TRBV28 and TRBJ2-2; 9 nucleotides match TRBD1. The J segment lost 1 base and the V segment lost 8 bases, leaving 11 bases of the junction unmatched. This CDR3 is built from 17 residues. The germline V gene has CDR1 MDHEN and CDR2 SYDVKM. The CDR3 nucleotides read TGTGCCAGCCGACCGGGACAGGGATCAGGGAACACCGGGGAGCTGTTTTTT. Translated, it gives CASRPGQGSGNTGELFF.

This clone has only one observation. This chain joins TRBV11-2 and TRBJ1-1; no reliable D call. This CDR3 is built from 13 residues. V lost 4 bases to trimming and J lost 3 bases, with 9 bases between them. CDR1 is SGHAT, CDR2 FQNNGV, per germline. The CDR3 reads CASSYKIDTEAFF. CDR3 bases: TGTGCCAGCAGCTATAAGATTGACACTGAAGCTTTCTTT.

The chain has TRBV27 and TRBJ1-2, with 12 bases identical to TRBD1. Germline-derived CDR1 and CDR2 are MNHEY and SMNVEV (reference sequence). Germline trimming cut 5 bases from V and 5 bases from J; bases unmatched to any gene: 3. The CDR3 runs 14 residues. As DNA, the CDR3 is TGTGCCAGCAGTCGGGGACAGGGGGCGTATGGCTACACCTTC. Encoded protein: CASSRGQGAYGYTF.

V gene TRBV9 combines with J gene TRBJ1-6; TRBD1 matches at 7 bases. The V segment lost 2 bases and the J segment 4 bases; nucleotides outside the gene matches: 9. Germline CDR1 is SGDLS and CDR2 is YYNGEE. The CDR3 totals 17 residues. The CDR3 reads CASSVDGQAPYNSPLHF. The CDR3, as DNA: TGTGCCAGCAGCGTGGACGGACAGGCTCCTTATAATTCACCCCTCCACTTT.

DNA of the CDR3: TGCAGCGTCGCTAAACAGGGGCGGGAGACCCAGTACTTC. It yields the protein CSVAKQGRETQYF. This rearrangement joins TRBV29-1 to TRBJ2-5; 7 positions agree with TRBD1. J was trimmed by 5 bases and V by 6 bases; bases with no gene match: 9. This CDR3 is built from 13 residues. The germline gives CDR1 SQVTM, CDR2 ANQGSEA. The full variable domain, completed using reference TRBV29-1 and TRBJ2-5, is SAVISQKPSRDICQRGTSLTIQCQVDSQVTMMFWYRQQPGQSLTLIATANQGSEATYESGFVIDKFPISRPNLTFSTLTVSNMSPEDSSIYLCSVAKQGRETQYFGPGTRLLVL.

This clone was seen only once. V and J are TRBV5-1 and TRBJ2-3, with 7 bases identical to TRBD2. CDR3 size: 16 residues. J gave up 1 base and V 4 bases, and 9 bases lay outside the gene matches. CDR1 is SGHRS, CDR2 YFSETQ, per germline. The CDR3 loop reads CASSTGLGAGTDTQYF. The CDR3 nucleotides read TGCGCCAGCAGCACCGGACTAGGCGCCGGCACAGATACGCAGTATTTT.

The chain combines TRBV25-1 with TRBJ1-1; D might be TRBD1 (6 bases). CDR3 length equals 13 residues. CDR1 MGHDK and CDR2 SYGVNS come from the germline V gene. Trimming took off 1 base at V and 4 bases at J, with 7 bases between the two ends. The CDR3 nucleotides are TGTGCCAGCAGTGAATGGACAGCCACTGAAGCTTTCTTT. This encodes CASSEWTATEAFF.

This clone was seen a few times. The chain recombines TRBV30 with TRBJ2-1; TRBD2 agrees at 8 bases. The CDR3 covers 13 residues. The germline gives CDR1 GTSNPN, CDR2 SVGIG (reference sequence). Germline trimming cut 1 base from V and 14 bases from J; bases unmatched to any gene: 10. In DNA form, the CDR3 reads TGTGCCTGGAGTGGAATGGAGACTAGCGTGGAGTTCTTC. Protein: CAWSGMETSVEFF.

The genes are TRBV18 and TRBJ2-7, with TRBD1 matching 7 bases. The V gene's germline CDR1 is KGHSH and CDR2 LQKENI. V shed 3 bases, J shed 3 bases, and the junction held 2 bases outside the gene matches. The CDR3 has 13 residues. The CDR3 loop reads CASSPGTDYEQYF. CDR3 bases: TGTGCCAGCTCACCCGGGACAGACTACGAGCAGTACTTC.

This chain joins TRBV29-1 and TRBJ2-3; 9 nucleotides match TRBD1. Germline CDR1 and CDR2: SQVTM and ANQGSEA. The CDR3 sequence is 15 residues long. The V gene end was trimmed by 5 bases and the J gene end by 4 bases; junction bases not matched to a gene: 10. The CDR3 protein is CSVFAGTGLADTQYF. The CDR3 coding sequence is TGCAGCGTTTTCGCTGGGACAGGGCTCGCAGATACGCAGTATTTT.

The chain joins TRBV7-8 to TRBJ2-7; no definite D call. Germline V gives CDR1 SGHVS, CDR2 FQNEAQ. V was cut by 1 base and J by 6 bases, with 7 bases left in between. This CDR3 is 12 amino acids long. CDR3 bases: TGTGCCAGCAGCTTAGTCAAGGGCGAGCAGTACTTC. Encoded protein: CASSLVKGEQYF. Looking up the rest from reference TRBV7-8 and TRBJ2-7 gives the full variable domain: GAGVSQSPRYKVAKRGQDVALRCDPISGHVSLFWYQQALGQGPEFLTYFQNEAQLDKSGLPSDRFFAERPEGSVSTLKIQRTQQEDSAVYLCASSLVKGEQYFGPGTRLTVT.

V usage is TRBV7-2 and J usage is TRBJ2-5; 8 bases map to TRBD2. Germline-derived CDR1 and CDR2 are SGHTA and FQGNSA. This CDR3 comprises 16 residues. V shed 5 bases and J 4 bases; nucleotides not matched to a gene: 12. For the CDR3, the DNA is TGTGCCAGCAGCCGCAGGGGAGCGGGGGTCGGAGAGACCCAGTACTTC. Protein product: CASSRRGAGVGETQYF.

This clone came up a few times. This chain joins TRBV6-6 and TRBJ2-7, with a tentative D call TRBD2 (5 bases). This CDR3 is 14 amino acids long. CDR1 is MNHNY and CDR2 is SVGAGI in the germline V gene (reference sequence). The V end was cut by 2 bases, the J end by 1 base, with 9 bases between. CDR3 loop: CASSYREGSYEQYF. CDR3 nucleotides: TGTGCCAGCAGTTACCGTGAGGGTTCCTACGAGCAGTACTTC.

The V gene is TRBV29-1, the J gene TRBJ1-1; a possible D gene is TRBD1 (5 bases). Trimming removed 6 bases from V and 0 bases from J, with 11 bases in between. CDR1 is SQVTM, CDR2 ANQGSEA, per germline. The CDR3 runs to 13 residues. As DNA, the CDR3 is TGCAGCGTGTCCCGGGACCTGAACACTGAAGCTTTCTTT. Amino acid sequence: CSVSRDLNTEAFF.

The CDR3 spells CASKYTGANYGYTF. CDR3 coding DNA: TGTGCCAGCAAGTATACGGGGGCGAACTATGGCTACACCTTC. The V call is TRBV2, the J call TRBJ1-2; D perhaps matches TRBD1 (6 bases). From germline, CDR1 is SNHLY and CDR2 FYNNEI. The CDR3 extends over 14 amino acids. V dropped 7 bases and J dropped 2 bases, with 14 bases sitting between them.

This clone has a handful of counts. This sequence joins TRBV4-2 and TRBJ2-3; 10 positions match TRBD2. Germline loops: CDR1 LGHNA, CDR2 YNFKEQ. This CDR3 contains 17 residues. The V and J ends lost 4 bases and 2 bases, in that order; junction bases with no gene match: 9. This CDR3 reads CASSLQPGTSDTDTQYF. Here the CDR3 DNA reads TGTGCCAGCAGCCTACAACCAGGGACTAGCGACACAGATACGCAGTATTTT.

The chain uses TRBV30 and TRBJ2-5; no firm D call. The germline V and J ends were trimmed by 2 bases and 4 bases, with 14 bases remaining between them. Germline assignment: CDR1 GTSNPN and CDR2 SVGIG (reference sequence). The CDR3 extends over 14 amino acids. CDR3 bases: TGTGCCTGGAGTCTTGGACCCACTCGAGAGACCCAGTACTTC. It yields the protein CAWSLGPTRETQYF.

This clone was recorded once. The CDR3 DNA sequence: TGTGCCAGCAGCCCTGCCTACGCCCTGGGAGCTTTCTTT. Residues: CASSPAYALGAFF. J is TRBJ1-1 and V is TRBV7-9; D is ambiguous. With 5 bases removed from V and 10 bases from J, the gap between germline ends came to 17 bases. The CDR3 sequence is 13 residues long. Per germline, CDR1 SEHNR and CDR2 FQNEAQ (reference sequence).

As for this clone: This same CDR3 is encoded by further DNA sequences in the sample. J is TRBJ1-1 and V is TRBV5-1; tentatively, D is TRBD1 (5 bases). The V gene lost 0 bases and the J gene lost 1 base, with 7 bases spanning the gap. The CDR3 is 14 amino acids. Germline V gene data show CDR1 as SGHRS and CDR2 as YFSETQ. This CDR3 reads CASSLAGGNTEAFF. The CDR3 nucleotides read TGCGCCAGCAGCTTGGCCGGGGGGAACACTGAAGCTTTCTTT.

The genes are TRBV6-5 and TRBJ1-4; D might be TRBD1 (5 bases). From germline, CDR1 is MNHEY and CDR2 SVGAGI. The CDR3 totals 14 residues. The germline V and J ends were trimmed by 6 bases and 1 base, with 9 bases remaining between them. The DNA of the CDR3 is TGTGCCAGCAGGCACAGGCAAACTAATGAAAAACTGTTTTTT. Translated: CASRHRQTNEKLFF.

V is TRBV29-1 and J is TRBJ2-5, with 7 bases identical to TRBD2. This CDR3 is 9 amino acids long. V trimming: 7 bases; J trimming: 13 bases; junction bases outside the gene matches: 6. Germline V gene sequence: CDR1 SQVTM, CDR2 ANQGSEA. The CDR3 spells CSDIAGPYF. The DNA for the CDR3 is TGCAGCGATATAGCGGGTCCGTACTTC.

The chain uses TRBV27 and TRBJ2-2, with 9 bases aligning to TRBD1. With 5 bases clipped from V and 0 bases from J, the junction kept 7 bases outside the gene matches. Germline V gives CDR1 MNHEY, CDR2 SMNVEV (reference sequence). The CDR3 is 17 amino acids. The CDR3 loop reads CASSPNHRGPNTGELFF. The DNA of the CDR3 is TGTGCCAGCAGTCCTAACCACAGGGGGCCGAACACCGGGGAGCTGTTTTTT.

The chain has TRBV7-2 and TRBJ1-4, with TRBD1 identical over 7 bases. Trimming cost V 1 base and J 0 bases; bases outside gene matches: 5. Per germline, CDR1 SGHTA and CDR2 FQGNSA. The CDR3 is made up of 17 amino acids. CDR3 nucleotides: TGTGCCAGCAGCTTAGGTCCGGGACAGTCAACTAATGAAAAACTGTTTTTT. Translation gives CASSLGPGQSTNEKLFF.

This chain uses TRBV23-1 with TRBJ1-1; 9 bases are shared with TRBD1. TRBV23-1 counts as an open reading frame of uncertain function. The CDR3 has 16 residues. V gave up 0 bases and J gave up 0 bases; unmatched junction bases: 2. The CDR3, as DNA: TGCGCCAGCAGTCAATCGGGGGACAGGGTGAACACTGAAGCTTTCTTT. Translation: CASSQSGDRVNTEAFF.

The gene calls are TRBV6-1 and TRBJ2-7, with 8 bases aligning to TRBD2. Germline CDR1 is MNHNS and CDR2 is SASEGT. Trimming at V came to 7 bases and at J to 3 bases, leaving 8 bases not matched to a gene. The CDR3 totals 14 residues. The DNA for the CDR3 is TGTGCCAGCACCGAAGCGGGGGACTACTACGAGCAGTACTTC. The encoded protein is CASTEAGDYYEQYF.